The rows below give T cell receptor beta chains drawn from one sample of a study of blood T cell repertoires in COVID-19. The protocol was immunoSEQ multiplex PCR, while the TCRdb copy is restricted to in-frame clones and leaves out a portion. In the table there are about 270,000 clones, over 75% of which are singletons. Sequencing used PBMCs or T cells enriched from blood (not recorded which). The receptors were sampled from a man younger than 30 who had recovered from COVID-19. CDR3s include the opening cysteine and the closing phenylalanine or tryptophan. D genes are given only for firm matches. Part of the rows lack a size; the others show once, few, many or a class for expanded clones.

TRBV12-3/TRBV12-4	.	TRBJ1-1	.	CASSETTNTEAFF	TGTGCCAGCAGTGAGACAACTAACACTGAAGCTTTCTTT
TRBV5-1	.	TRBJ1-6	.	CASSHRAGGNSPLHF	TGCGCCAGCAGCCACCGGGCCGGAGGTAATTCACCCCTCCACTTT
TRBV3-1/TRBV3-2	TRBD2	TRBJ2-3	.	CASSQDLRGGGADTQYF	TGTGCCAGCAGCCAAGACTTGCGGGGGGGAGGGGCGGATACGCAGTATTTT
TRBV19	.	TRBJ1-5	.	CASSTGIQPQHF	TGTGCCAGTAGTACCGGGATTCAGCCCCAGCATTTT
TRBV14	.	TRBJ1-1	many	CASSRVERAEAFF	TGTGCCAGCAGCCGCGTGGAACGGGCTGAAGCTTTCTTT
TRBV25-1	TRBD1	TRBJ2-7	.	CASYRTGPYEQYF	TGTGCCAGCTACAGGACAGGGCCCTACGAGCAGTACTTC
TRBV27	TRBD1	TRBJ2-7	.	CASRLTGGSYEQYF	TGTGCCAGCAGACTGACAGGGGGAAGCTACGAGCAGTACTTC
TRBV5-4	TRBD1	TRBJ2-7	.	CASSFKLTGSRIYEQYF	TGTGCCAGCAGCTTTAAATTGACAGGGTCGAGAATCTACGAGCAGTACTTC
TRBV6-1	.	TRBJ2-7	.	CASSEGGPGLYEQYF	TGTGCCAGCAGTGAAGGTGGGCCTGGGCTCTACGAGCAGTACTTC
TRBV28	.	TRBJ1-2	.	CASSQYVTGSLRDGYTF	TGTGCCAGCAGTCAATATGTAACAGGTAGCTTGAGAGATGGCTACACCTTC
TRBV25-1	TRBD1	TRBJ2-5	.	CASSPMRQGKRDQETQYF	TGTGCCAGCAGCCCCATGAGACAGGGAAAGAGGGACCAAGAGACCCAGTACTTC
TRBV7-9	.	TRBJ1-2	.	CASSLGGFVYGYTF	TGTGCCAGCAGCTTAGGAGGGTTTGTCTATGGCTACACCTTC
TRBV5-4	TRBD1	TRBJ1-1	.	CASSLGTGQHTEAFF	TGTGCCAGCAGCTTAGGGACAGGGCAGCACACTGAAGCTTTCTTT
TRBV5-8	.	TRBJ2-5	.	CASSLGFQETQYF	TGTGCCAGCAGCTTGGGATTTCAGGAGACCCAGTACTTC
TRBV10-3	.	TRBJ2-7	.	CAMGEEGEQYF	TGTGCCATGGGCGAGGAGGGCGAGCAGTACTTC
TRBV3-1/TRBV3-2	.	TRBJ2-7	.	CASSQGNGEQYF	TGTGCCAGCAGCCAAGGGAACGGGGAGCAGTACTTC
TRBV6-1	.	TRBJ1-1	.	CASSEPLRGAFF	TGTGCCAGCAGTGAACCCCTAAGGGGGGCTTTCTTT
TRBV10-2	TRBD1	TRBJ1-6	few	CASSYTPRDSPSKNSPLHF	TGCGCCAGCAGTTACACCCCTCGGGACAGCCCCAGTAAAAATTCACCCCTCCACTTT
TRBV5-1	.	TRBJ1-1	.	CASSLAQESEAFF	TGCGCCAGCAGCTTGGCGCAGGAATCTGAAGCTTTCTTT
TRBV5-6	.	TRBJ1-6	few	CASSLYGQSNSPLHF	TGTGCCAGCAGCTTGTATGGACAGAGTAATTCACCCCTCCACTTT
TRBV20-1	TRBD1	TRBJ1-4	.	CSASGDGRGLFEKLFF	TGCAGTGCTAGTGGGGATGGCAGGGGGCTTTTCGAAAAACTGTTTTTT
TRBV23-1	.	TRBJ2-3	.	CARTGLRTQYF	TGCGCCCGCACAGGGCTGCGGACGCAGTATTTT